A single sample is the source of the 15 T cell receptor beta chains below, sequenced in a study of blood T cell repertoires in COVID-19. Produced via immunoSEQ multiplex PCR; TCRdb's table is partial and in-frame only. The profile shows some 69,000 clones, roughly nine tenths of them singletons. Sequenced material: peripheral blood. The receptor set was obtained from a man in his 60s with acute or convalescent COVID-19.

This clone was picked up one time. The chain joins TRBV7-2 to TRBJ2-4; D unresolved. The CDR3 is 17 amino acids. Between the trimmed V and J ends, which lost 3 bases and 0 bases, there was a span of 15 bases. The V gene's germline CDR1 is SGHTA and CDR2 FQGNSA. The CDR3 DNA sequence: TGTGCCAGCAGCTTTAGACTCCAGTCTTTAGCCAAAAACATTCAGTACTTC. Amino acid sequence: CASSFRLQSLAKNIQYF.

The CDR3 DNA reads as TGTGCCAGCTCACCAGACAGGGTGGGTGAGCAGTACTTC. Its translation is CASSPDRVGEQYF. The chain combines TRBV18 with TRBJ2-7, with 7 bases matching TRBD1. CDR3 length: 13 residues. Germline V gives CDR1 KGHSH, CDR2 LQKENI. V dropped 2 bases and J dropped 7; count of bases not matched to a gene: 5.

The chain is built from TRBV19 and TRBJ2-7; 10 bases are a match to TRBD1. J gave up 6 bases and V 3 bases, and 8 bases lay outside the gene matches. This CDR3 is built from 15 residues. Germline V gene sequence: CDR1 LNHDA, CDR2 SQIVND (reference sequence). The CDR3 DNA is TGTGCCAGTAGTATCACGGGACAGGGGTTCTCCGAGCAGTACTTC. Translation: CASSITGQGFSEQYF.

This clone was observed once. CDR3 in amino acids: CASSSTGSPLHF. The CDR3 bases are TGTGCCAGCAGTTCAACCGGTTCACCCCTCCACTTT. This rearrangement joins TRBV6-6 to TRBJ1-6; D gene ambiguous. The CDR3 is 12 residues long. The germline V gene encodes CDR1 MNHNY and CDR2 SVGAGI (reference sequence). Trimming removed 4 bases from V and 9 bases from J, with 7 bases in between.

This clone was counted a single time. This chain joins TRBV19 and TRBJ1-1; D is possibly TRBD1 (6 bases). Trimming pared 9 bases from V and 1 base from J, leaving 9 bases between. CDR3 length: 12 amino acids. Per the germline V gene, CDR1 is LNHDA and CDR2 is SQIVND (reference sequence). CDR3 in amino acids: CASRGENTEAFF. CDR3 nucleotide sequence: TGTGCCAGCAGGGGCGAGAACACTGAAGCTTTCTTT.

The chain uses TRBV18 and TRBJ1-2; the D gene is possibly TRBD1 (6 bases). The CDR3 runs to 15 residues. Germline assignment: CDR1 KGHSH and CDR2 LQKENI. Trimming left V 1 base short and J 6 bases short, with 15 bases between. The CDR3 here is CASSPRNSGADGYTF. CDR3 sequence (DNA): TGTGCCAGCTCACCACGCAACTCAGGGGCAGATGGCTACACCTTC.

V and J are TRBV4-1 and TRBJ1-3, with D uncertain. CDR1 is MGHRA and CDR2 is YSYEKL in the germline V gene. Deletions cut 6 bases from V and 0 bases from J, with 6 bases between. CDR3 size: 13 residues. CDR3 protein: CASRGDSGNTIYF. The CDR3 coding sequence is TGCGCCAGCAGGGGCGACTCTGGAAACACCATATATTTT.

The genes are TRBV5-6 and TRBJ1-1; D may be TRBD1 (5 bases). Germline-derived CDR1 and CDR2 are SGHDT and YYEEEE. V lost 2 bases, J lost 5 bases, and 10 bases lay in between. The CDR3 is 13 residues long. This CDR3 reads CASSFTGRTEAFF. CDR3 in DNA: TGTGCCAGCAGCTTCACAGGAAGAACTGAAGCTTTCTTT.

This chain joins TRBV9 and TRBJ2-1; no clear D gene. The CDR3 has 13 residues. V lost 4 bases to trimming and J lost 10 bases, with 15 bases between them. Germline V gene data show CDR1 as SGDLS and CDR2 as YYNGEE. CDR3 sequence: CASSPRGGWEQFF. The CDR3 nucleotides are TGTGCCAGCAGCCCCCGCGGCGGCTGGGAGCAGTTCTTC.

This rearrangement joins TRBV3-1 (or the pseudogene TRBV3-2) to TRBJ2-3; the match to TRBD2 covers 8 bases. Germline V lookup: CDR1 LGHDT, CDR2 YNNKEL (reference sequence). The ends lost 1 base at V and 0 bases at J; junction bases unmatched: 0. The CDR3 covers 15 residues. This chain's CDR3 is CASSQAGGSTDTQYF. CDR3 DNA sequence: TGTGCCAGCAGCCAAGCGGGGGGGAGCACAGATACGCAGTATTTT.

The chain uses TRBV3-1 (or the pseudogene TRBV3-2) and TRBJ1-3; TRBD1 matches at 7 bases. The CDR3 contains 15 residues. Per the germline V gene, CDR1 is LGHDT and CDR2 is YNNKEL (reference sequence). V lost 3 bases and J lost 2; bases outside the gene matches: 4. The CDR3 region has the DNA TGTGCCAGCAGCCAGGTCGGACAGGCTGGAAACACCATATATTTT. Its translation is CASSQVGQAGNTIYF.

CDR3 nucleotide sequence: TGTGCCAGCAGCTCATCGACAGGGAGGTACGAGCAGTACTTC. Amino acids: CASSSSTGRYEQYF. This chain connects TRBV11-2 to TRBJ2-7, with D possibly matching TRBD1 (7 bases). CDR1 is SGHAT and CDR2 is FQNNGV in the germline V gene. V gave up 4 bases and J gave up 4 bases, with 14 bases separating them. The CDR3 spans 14 residues.

The rearrangement uses TRBV6-1 and TRBJ1-2; D gene uncertain. Looked up from germline, CDR1 is MNHNS and CDR2 is SASEGT. With 2 bases removed from V and 2 bases from J, the gap between germline ends came to 9 bases. There are 14 residues in the CDR3. The CDR3 spells CASSEFEGNYGYTF. DNA of the CDR3: TGTGCCAGCAGTGAATTCGAGGGAAACTATGGCTACACCTTC.

The rearrangement joins TRBV6-5 to TRBJ1-1, with 7 bases that match TRBD1. V dropped 6 bases and J dropped 8; count of bases not matched to a gene: 9. Germline CDR1 MNHEY, CDR2 SVGAGI. The CDR3 runs 13 residues. The CDR3 sequence: CASSQGGGGEAFF. CDR3 nucleotides: TGTGCCAGCAGCCAGGGGGGAGGTGGGGAAGCTTTCTTT.

The chain links TRBV6-6 to TRBJ1-2, with 8 bases matching TRBD1. Trimming at V came to 5 bases and at J to 2 bases, leaving 4 bases not matched to a gene. The CDR3 sequence is 14 residues long. Germline V gene data show CDR1 as MNHNY and CDR2 as SVGAGI (reference sequence). The CDR3 region is CASSTAGGNYGYTF. CDR3 sequence (DNA): TGTGCCAGCAGTACAGCAGGGGGCAACTATGGCTACACCTTC.